The present entry profiles one T cell receptor (beta chain) with its context. The data were obtained in a study of T cell responses to AZD1222 COVID-19 vaccine. Germline CDR1 reads LGHNA; CDR2 reads YSLEER. The CDR3 runs 15 residues. V lost 1 base, J lost 5 bases, and 14 bases lay in between. Measured with immunoSEQ multiplex PCR; TCRdb has only the in-frame clones, and not every one. The table lists about 81,000 clones, about nine tenths of them singletons. The gene calls are TRBV4-3 and TRBJ1-1; D may be TRBD1 (6 bases). The clonotype comes from an adult who received the AZD1222 COVID-19 vaccine. The sample here was peripheral blood, taken 28 days after the second AZD1222 dose. CDR3 sequence (DNA): TGCGCCAGCAGCCAAGTCTTGGGGGCCCGTACTGAAGCTTTCTTT. Its translation: CASSQVLGARTEAFF.